This record concerns one T cell receptor (beta chain) sequence. Antigen: not known. Germline CDR1 reads LNHDA; CDR2 reads SQIVND (reference sequence). CDR3 length equals 14 residues. With 6 bases clipped from V and 2 bases from J, the junction kept 5 bases outside the gene matches. This specimen belongs to a study of shared clonotypes between healthy human individuals. Overall study results and limits: Clonotypes shared by all four donors outscored non-shared clonotypes in generation probability. The study sampled only blood, and tissue repertoires likely differ.

Deep was the level used in running the assay. Sequencing was performed with immunoSEQ multiplex PCR; in TCRdb, only in-frame clones are kept and a portion is missing. The table includes 1.6 million or so clones, more than 95% detected once. The TCR comes from a man aged 25 to 40 in good health. This chain links TRBV19 with TRBJ2-7; TRBD2 aligns across 9 bases. The source material was naive CD4+ T cells sorted from blood. Subset denoted: CD45RA+ positively selected. The CDR3 DNA sequence: TGTGCCAGTAGGAATAGCGGGGGAACCTACGAGCAGTACTTC. It is translated as CASRNSGGTYEQYF.